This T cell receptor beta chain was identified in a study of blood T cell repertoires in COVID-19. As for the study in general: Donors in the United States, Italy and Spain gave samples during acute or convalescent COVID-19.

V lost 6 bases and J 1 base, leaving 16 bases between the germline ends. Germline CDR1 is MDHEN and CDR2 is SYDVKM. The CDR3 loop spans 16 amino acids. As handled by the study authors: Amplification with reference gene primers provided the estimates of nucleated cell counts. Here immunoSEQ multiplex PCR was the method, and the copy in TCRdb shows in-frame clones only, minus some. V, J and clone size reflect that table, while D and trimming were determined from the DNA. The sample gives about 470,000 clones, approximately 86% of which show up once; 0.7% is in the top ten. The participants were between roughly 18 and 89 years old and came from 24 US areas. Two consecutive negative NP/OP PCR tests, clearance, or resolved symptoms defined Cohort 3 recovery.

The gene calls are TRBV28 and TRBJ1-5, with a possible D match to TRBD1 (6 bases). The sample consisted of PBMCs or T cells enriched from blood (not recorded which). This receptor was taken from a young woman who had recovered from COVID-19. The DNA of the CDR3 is TGTGCCAGCAGGGAAATACAGGGAGGGAGCAATCAGCCCCAGCATTTT. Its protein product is CASREIQGGSNQPQHF.